This record looks at one T cell receptor beta chain sequence and its context. This specimen comes from a study of blood T cell repertoires in COVID-19. The overall study: Sites across the United States, Italy and Spain contributed samples from acute and convalescent COVID-19.

The germline V gene has CDR1 SGHRS and CDR2 YFSETQ. The CDR3 sequence is 13 residues long. V lost 4 bases to trimming and J lost 5 bases, with 12 bases between them. The table came from immunoSEQ multiplex PCR; TCRdb's copy has only in-frame clones and leaves some out. Counted here are tens of thousands of clones, over 80% occurring once; the ten biggest clones make up 1% to 1.5%. The receptor was derived from a woman in her 40s with acute or convalescent COVID-19. The chain is built from TRBV5-1 and TRBJ1-1, with D perhaps matching TRBD1 (6 bases). Sequencing input: peripheral blood. For the CDR3, the DNA is TGCGCCAGCAGCACAGCAGGGGTTACTGAAGCTTTCTTT. Amino acid sequence: CASSTAGVTEAFF.